This TCR beta chain was captured by sequencing in a study of blood T cell repertoires in COVID-19. Study-wide background: Samples representing acute and convalescent COVID-19 were sourced from the United States, Italy and Spain. Sources were T cells, B-cell-depleted T cells, or PBMCs; the material itself was cDNA or gDNA.

Per the study methods: Amplifying reference gene primers gave estimates of nucleated cell counts. Sequencing used immunoSEQ multiplex PCR; TCRdb keeps in-frame clones, though not all of them. V and J calls plus clone size are reproduced from that table; the DNA served to infer D and trimming. The sample contains about 300,000 clones, 75% to 90% of which appear only once. The CDR3 runs to 14 residues. The germline V gene encodes CDR1 SEHNR and CDR2 FQNEAQ (reference sequence). Trimming removed 1 base from V and 7 bases from J; junction bases left unmatched: 4. The V gene is TRBV7-9, the J gene TRBJ2-7, with 10 bases fitting TRBD1. The clonotype originates from a man younger than 30 with active or convalescent COVID-19. Sequencing was done on a sample of peripheral blood. The CDR3 DNA sequence: TGTGCCAGCAGCTTAGAGGGACAGGGGAGGGAGCAGTACTTC. It codes for CASSLEGQGREQYF. Looking up the rest from reference TRBV7-9 and TRBJ2-7 gives the full variable domain: DTGVSQNPRHKITKRGQNVTFRCDPISEHNRLYWYRQTLGQGPEFLTYFQNEAQLEKSRLLSDRFSAERPKGSFSTLEIQRTEQGDSAMYLCASSLEGQGREQYFGPGTRLTVT.